These 27 T cell receptor beta chains were all obtained from the same sample, sequenced in a study of T cell responses to AZD1222 COVID-19 vaccine. Generated by immunoSEQ multiplex PCR, the TCRdb table keeps only in-frame clones and is missing some. Among some 200,000 clones listed, 70% to 90% were seen once. The source was peripheral blood, collected on day 0 of AZD1222 vaccination. The receptors were gathered from an adult in good health.

The CDR3 loop is CSASLYEAYDSYEQYF. CDR3 sequence (DNA): TGCAGTGCTAGTTTGTATGAGGCGTATGACTCCTACGAGCAGTACTTC. This sequence joins TRBV20-1 and TRBJ2-7; the D is unclear. CDR3 size: 16 residues. V lost 3 bases to trimming and J lost 0 bases, with 18 bases between them. In germline, CDR1 is DFQATT, CDR2 SNEGSKA (reference sequence).

The chain has TRBV30 and TRBJ1-5, with 11 bases that match TRBD1. CDR3 length equals 14 residues. Per germline, CDR1 GTSNPN and CDR2 SVGIG (reference sequence). The V and J ends lost 2 bases and 6 bases, in that order; junction bases with no gene match: 3. The CDR3 loop reads CAWSWTGGSQPQHF. The DNA of the CDR3 is TGTGCCTGGAGTTGGACAGGGGGCTCTCAGCCCCAGCATTTT.

The chain is built from TRBV6-4 and TRBJ2-7, with 7 bases matching TRBD1. Germline trimming cut 5 bases from V and 6 bases from J; bases unmatched to any gene: 10. The CDR3 has 14 amino acids. CDR1 is MRHNA and CDR2 is SNTAGT in the germline V gene. Here the CDR3 DNA reads TGTGCCAGCAGTCCGGGACAGACTCCCCTCGAGCAGTACTTC. As protein: CASSPGQTPLEQYF.

V usage is TRBV29-1 and J usage is TRBJ2-5; 7 nucleotides agree with TRBD2. This CDR3 spans 15 amino acids. J gave up 4 bases and V 3 bases, and 11 bases lay outside the gene matches. CDR1 is SQVTM, CDR2 ANQGSEA, per germline. CDR3 nucleotide sequence: TGCAGCGTTGATGAGGGAGCGGGAAGAGGAGAGACCCAGTACTTC. Its protein product is CSVDEGAGRGETQYF.

This clone was found once. The rearrangement joins TRBV5-8 to TRBJ1-4, with D perhaps TRBD1 (6 bases). Trimming left V 2 bases short and J 7 bases short, with 21 bases between. This CDR3 comprises 17 residues. Germline loops: CDR1 SGHTS, CDR2 YDEGEE. DNA for the CDR3: TGTGCCAGCAGCTTTCTCGGGGGCGCCGGCTGGAGTGAAAAACTGTTTTTT. Translation: CASSFLGGAGWSEKLFF.

The V call is TRBV7-8, the J call TRBJ2-2; D unresolved. Between the trimmed V and J ends, which lost 5 bases and 8 bases, there was a span of 9 bases. CDR3 size: 12 residues. CDR1 and CDR2 from the germline V gene are SGHVS and FQNEAQ. The CDR3 DNA reads as TGTGCCAGCAGCCCGGACGAGGGGGAGCTGTTTTTT. Its translation: CASSPDEGELFF.

The V and J genes are TRBV6-4 and TRBJ2-1; 7 nucleotides align to TRBD2. From germline, CDR1 is MRHNA and CDR2 SNTAGT. The CDR3 runs to 17 residues. The trim removed 0 bases at V and 1 base at J, leaving 6 bases unmatched. The CDR3 nucleotides are TGTGCCAGCAGTGACTCGGCGGGAGTCGCGTCCTACAATGAGCAGTTCTTC. Translation: CASSDSAGVASYNEQFF.

The chain recombines TRBV6-2 or TRBV6-3 with TRBJ1-2; a weak D match, TRBD1 (6 bases). This CDR3 is built from 14 residues. The ends were cut back, 6 bases at V and 7 bases at J, with 18 bases in the middle. The germline V gene encodes CDR1 MNHEY and CDR2 SVGEGT. The chain's CDR3 is CASSIEGGWRGYTF. The CDR3 DNA follows: TGTGCCAGCAGCATCGAAGGGGGTTGGCGTGGCTACACCTTC.

The V and J genes are TRBV30 and TRBJ2-7; D perhaps matches TRBD2 (6 bases). Germline loops: CDR1 GTSNPN, CDR2 SVGIG (reference sequence). The CDR3 has 14 amino acids. V lost 2 bases to trimming and J lost 5 bases, with 16 bases between them. The CDR3 nucleotides are TGTGCCTGGAGTCCGGGACTGGGCGATAACGAGCAGTACTTC. It translates to CAWSPGLGDNEQYF.

This chain joins TRBV28 and TRBJ2-7, with D hard to call. Germline loops: CDR1 MDHEN, CDR2 SYDVKM. Trimming took 1 base from V and 2 from J, leaving 9 bases between them. This CDR3 has 14 residues. CDR3 nucleotides: TGTGCCAGCAGTTTATTTGCCGGAACCTACGAGCAGTACTTC. Translating gives CASSLFAGTYEQYF.

This chain joins TRBV6-5 and TRBJ2-6; D gene unclear. The CDR3 loop spans 16 amino acids. V was pared by 2 bases and J by 0 bases, with 8 bases between. From germline, CDR1 is MNHEY and CDR2 SVGAGI. Here the CDR3 reads CASSYRALSGANVLTF. The CDR3 nucleotides are TGTGCCAGCAGTTACCGGGCCCTCTCTGGGGCCAACGTCCTGACTTTC.

The chain combines TRBV27 with TRBJ2-3; D remains ambiguous. V was clipped by 8 bases and J by 4 bases, with 10 bases between them. CDR3 length: 12 residues. The V gene's germline CDR1 is MNHEY and CDR2 SMNVEV (reference sequence). CDR3 nucleotides: TGTGCCAGCCGAGGTGTCCCAGATACGCAGTATTTT. This codes for CASRGVPDTQYF.

The V gene is TRBV11-2, the J gene TRBJ1-5; D might be TRBD1 (5 bases). Trimming left V 8 bases short and J 5 bases short, with 16 bases between. The CDR3 contains 14 residues. The V gene's germline CDR1 is SGHAT and CDR2 FQNNGV. The CDR3 here is CASLNWGRHQPQHF. The CDR3 nucleotides read TGTGCCAGCCTGAATTGGGGGAGACATCAGCCCCAGCATTTT.

V and J are TRBV7-9 and TRBJ2-7, with 11 bases fitting TRBD2. Germline V gene data show CDR1 as SEHNR and CDR2 as FQNEAQ (reference sequence). The CDR3 sequence is 15 residues long. The trim removed 4 bases at V and 4 bases at J, leaving 6 bases unmatched. The chain's CDR3 is CASSSLAGVTYEQYF. The DNA for the CDR3 is TGTGCCAGCAGCTCACTAGCGGGAGTAACGTACGAGCAGTACTTC.

The CDR3 DNA is TGTGCCAGCAGCTTAGGTTCGAAAGCGGAGACCCAGTACTTC. Residues: CASSLGSKAETQYF. V is TRBV11-3 and J is TRBJ2-5, with unresolved D. Germline V CDR1 and CDR2: SGHNT, YENEEA. V dropped 1 base and J dropped 5 bases, with 11 bases sitting between them. The CDR3 contains 14 residues.

This rearrangement joins TRBV6-2 or TRBV6-3 to TRBJ2-7; 8 nucleotides align to TRBD1. This CDR3 spans 14 amino acids. V lost 5 bases, J lost 3 bases, and 6 bases stayed unmatched. Germline CDR1 is MNHEY and CDR2 is SVGEGT. As DNA, the CDR3 is TGTGCCAGCAGTACAGGGGGGTCAGGCTACGAGCAGTACTTC. This sequence encodes CASSTGGSGYEQYF.

This chain joins TRBV11-3 and TRBJ1-3, with D tentatively TRBD1 (6 bases). CDR3 length equals 14 residues. V lost 5 bases and J lost 4, with 12 bases in between. The germline V gene encodes CDR1 SGHNT and CDR2 YENEEA. CDR3 DNA: TGTGCCAGCAGCCTAGGGGGTCTCGGAAACACCATATATTTT. It yields the protein CASSLGGLGNTIYF.

This clone showed up just a few times. V gene TRBV6-2 or TRBV6-3 combines with J gene TRBJ1-5; the match to TRBD1 covers 8 bases. Germline V lookup: CDR1 MNHEY, CDR2 SVGEGT. The CDR3 length is 15 residues. With 5 bases clipped from V and 2 bases from J, the junction kept 5 bases outside the gene matches. In nucleotides, the CDR3 is TGTGCCAGCAGTCAACCGGGACAGGGCAATCAGCCCCAGCATTTT. This translates into CASSQPGQGNQPQHF.

This chain connects TRBV30 to TRBJ1-2; D is undetermined. Germline V gene data show CDR1 as GTSNPN and CDR2 as SVGIG (reference sequence). V was clipped by 0 bases and J by 7 bases, with 24 bases between them. The CDR3 extends over 17 amino acids. In nucleotides, the CDR3 is TGTGCCTGGAGTGTACGTTATAGAGGGCCCACAACCCTTGGCTACACCTTC. Protein: CAWSVRYRGPTTLGYTF.

The rearrangement links TRBV6-5 to TRBJ1-2, with D uncertain. The CDR3 spans 13 residues. CDR1 is MNHEY, CDR2 SVGAGI, per germline. Trimming removed 4 bases at V and 8 bases at J, with 14 bases between. The CDR3 reads CASSSNPLGGYTF. CDR3 nucleotides: TGTGCCAGCAGTTCTAATCCCCTAGGAGGCTACACCTTC.

The chain couples TRBV11-2 to TRBJ2-5, with 13 nucleotides matching TRBD2. Germline lookup yields CDR1 SGHAT and CDR2 FQNNGV. The CDR3 extends over 16 amino acids. V was clipped by 5 bases and J by 5 bases; unmatched bases: 8. The CDR3 protein is CASSRGLAGVEETQYF. In DNA, the CDR3 is TGTGCCAGCAGCCGAGGACTAGCGGGAGTGGAGGAGACCCAGTACTTC.

CDR3 sequence: CASSNSEYEKLFF. The CDR3 nucleotides are TGTGCCAGCAGTAATTCAGAATATGAAAAACTGTTTTTT. This chain uses TRBV2 with TRBJ1-4; D gene unclear. CDR3 length equals 13 residues. V was cut by 5 bases and J by 6 bases, with 10 bases left in between. Per the germline V gene, CDR1 is SNHLY and CDR2 is FYNNEI.

V usage is TRBV19 and J usage is TRBJ2-7, with 7 nucleotides matching TRBD1. There are 13 residues in the CDR3. The J segment lost 4 bases and the V segment lost 0 bases, leaving 0 bases of the junction unmatched. Per germline, CDR1 LNHDA and CDR2 SQIVND (reference sequence). The CDR3, as DNA: TGTGCCAGTAGTATAGAGACAGGGTACGAGCAGTACTTC. Translating it yields CASSIETGYEQYF.

V and J are TRBV4-2 and TRBJ2-1, with D perhaps matching TRBD2 (5 bases). Trimming removed 1 base from V and 7 bases from J, with 8 bases in between. Germline V gene sequence: CDR1 LGHNA, CDR2 YNFKEQ. This CDR3 contains 13 residues. CDR3 amino acids: CASSQVRGNEQFF. In DNA, the CDR3 is TGTGCCAGCAGCCAAGTTCGCGGGAATGAGCAGTTCTTC.

J is TRBJ1-3 and V is TRBV5-4; 7 nucleotides agree with TRBD1. This CDR3 contains 18 residues. Losses at the gene ends were 2 bases for V and 0 bases for J; bases not matched to a gene: 11. From germline, CDR1 is SGHNT and CDR2 YYREEE (reference sequence). The DNA of the CDR3 is TGTGCCAGCAGCTTTGATTCCGGGACAGCCCACTCTGGAAACACCATATATTTT. As protein: CASSFDSGTAHSGNTIYF.

V usage is TRBV5-1 and J usage is TRBJ1-2; 8 bases map to TRBD1. The junction had 9 bases not matched to a gene; V was cut back by 0 bases and J by 5 bases. Per the germline V gene, CDR1 is SGHRS and CDR2 is YFSETQ. The CDR3 loop spans 16 amino acids. CDR3 amino acids: CASSLGGQAMEYGYTF. CDR3 DNA: TGCGCCAGCAGCTTGGGGGGACAGGCGATGGAATATGGCTACACCTTC.

The chain has TRBV19 and TRBJ1-3; possibly TRBD1 for D (5 bases). V gave up 10 bases and J gave up 0 bases, with 13 bases separating them. The CDR3 sequence is 14 residues long. Per germline, CDR1 LNHDA and CDR2 SQIVND (reference sequence). For the CDR3, the DNA is TGTGCCACCAAAGACAGCACCTCTGGAAACACCATATATTTT. Translation gives CATKDSTSGNTIYF.